Reported below is one T cell receptor beta chain. The antigen is undetermined. Total RNA was isolated from each sample in quantities of at least 5 micrograms. Then a second PCR, running roughly 7 to 11 cycles, was carried out with a sample-barcoded 5' primer and a J-beta primer mix. Sequencing of every sample gave 2.5 million or more CDR3-containing paired-end reads. Each CDR3 protein gets one entry after TCRdb re-called the 5' RACE reads with MiXCR. The sample comprises 650,000 to 950,000 distinct CDR3 sequences, under 45% of which are singletons, and approximately 20% rests with the top ten. The sample originates from a study of blood T cells in healthy people across ages. The ends lost 3 bases at V and 2 bases at J; junction bases unmatched: 6. Germline V CDR1 and CDR2: SGHTA, FQGNSA. The CDR3 contains 15 residues. General observations from the study: Higher naive T cell percentage went strongly together with higher TCR beta diversity. Higher diversity and more naive CD4+ cells were features of long-lived donors, compared to aged donors.

This receptor was taken from a man in his fifties or sixties in good health. The sequenced sample consisted of blood. The V call is TRBV7-2, the J call TRBJ2-7, with 8 bases aligning to TRBD2. The CDR3 sequence: CASSFSGATAYEQYF. The CDR3 DNA reads as TGTGCCAGCAGCTTTAGCGGGGCGACCGCCTACGAGCAGTACTTC.